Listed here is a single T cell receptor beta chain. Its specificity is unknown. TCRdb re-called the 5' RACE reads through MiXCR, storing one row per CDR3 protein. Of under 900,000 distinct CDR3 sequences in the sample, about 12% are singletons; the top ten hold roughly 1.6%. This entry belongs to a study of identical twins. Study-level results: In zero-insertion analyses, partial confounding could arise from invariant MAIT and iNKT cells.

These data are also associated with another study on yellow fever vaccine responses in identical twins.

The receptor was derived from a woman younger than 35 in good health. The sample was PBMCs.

The CDR3 DNA sequence: TGCGCCAGCAGCACAGACAGGGGCGCTGGAGAGACCCAGTACTTC. It is translated as CASSTDRGAGETQYF. This chain connects TRBV5-1 to TRBJ2-5; 8 bases agree with TRBD1. CDR1 SGHRS and CDR2 YFSETQ come from the germline V gene. J lost 4 bases, V lost 4 bases, and 9 bases had no gene match. The CDR3 length is 15 residues. Based on the CDR3 plus reference TRBV5-1 and TRBJ2-5, the full variable domain is KAGVTQTPRYLIKTRGQQVTLSCSPISGHRSVSWYQQTPGQGLQFLFEYFSETQRNKGNFPGRFSGRQFSNSRSEMNVSTLELGDSALYLCASSTDRGAGETQYFGPGTRLLVL.